The clone carrying this T cell receptor (beta chain) was detected once. The data stem from a study of blood T cell repertoires in COVID-19. Repertoires were generated with immunoSEQ multiplex PCR, while TCRdb's copy carries only in-frame clones and drops some. The table records around 94,000 clones, about 78% of them present only once. Germline V lookup: CDR1 SGHTS, CDR2 YDEGEE. V lost 9 bases and J lost 5; bases outside the gene matches: 12. This CDR3 is 15 amino acids long. Sequenced: peripheral blood. The V gene is TRBV5-8, the J gene TRBJ2-1; the match to TRBD2 covers 9 bases. The sequence was obtained from a man between 60 and 75 years old with active or convalescent COVID-19. The CDR3: CAILPILAGNNEQFF. The DNA for the CDR3 is TGTGCCATCCTACCGATCCTAGCGGGGAACAATGAGCAGTTCTTC.